This entry describes one T cell receptor beta chain. Original methodology: Estimates of nucleated cell counts were drawn from the amplification of reference gene primers. Profiling relied on immunoSEQ multiplex PCR, and the TCRdb table lists in-frame clones only, not all of them. The V and J calls and clone size were taken over from that table, and D and trimming were inferred from the DNA. Of about 50,000 clones in the sample, 80% to 90% were seen once. This entry is derived from a study of blood T cell repertoires in COVID-19. As for the study in general: Sites across the United States, Italy and Spain contributed samples from acute and convalescent COVID-19. In each case, the material was cDNA or gDNA derived from T cells, B-cell-depleted T cells, or PBMCs.

Looked up from germline, CDR1 is SGHVS and CDR2 is FNYEAQ. V shed 1 base and J shed 1 base, with 8 bases lying between them. The CDR3 spans 15 residues. The origin of this receptor is a human donor with active COVID-19. The donor label of this sample is uncertain. The rearrangement joins TRBV7-6 to TRBJ1-5; D perhaps matches TRBD1 (5 bases). Input material: peripheral blood. The DNA for the CDR3 is TGTGCCAGCAGCTTAGGCGGGGGGAGCAATCAGCCCCAGCATTTT. Amino acid sequence: CASSLGGGSNQPQHF.